The 20 T cell receptor beta chains presented below share a single source sample, sequenced in a study of identical twins. One entry per CDR3 protein, called by TCRdb with MiXCR from the 5' RACE reads. This table has 450,000 to 650,000 distinct CDR3 sequences, 7.5% to 10% appearing once. These same records also appear under a second study, on yellow fever vaccine responses in identical twins.

The sample taken for sequencing was PBMCs. All receptors come from a woman aged 18-29 years in good health.

The chain uses TRBV18 and TRBJ2-6; 11 nucleotides line up with TRBD1. V trimming: 7 bases; J trimming: 10 bases; junction bases outside the gene matches: 12. CDR3 length: 16 amino acids. Germline lookup yields CDR1 KGHSH and CDR2 LQKENI. The CDR3 region is CASLSRTGGYQNVLTF. The CDR3, as DNA: TGTGCCAGCTTATCACGGACAGGGGGCTATCAAAACGTCCTGACTTTC.

This clonotype has ten or more counts. The rearrangement joins TRBV5-5 to TRBJ2-2, with 8 positions matching TRBD2. Germline V gene lookup returns CDR1 SGHKS and CDR2 YYEKEE (reference sequence). V was pared by 1 base and J by 5 bases, with 13 bases of the junction left unmatched. This CDR3 region has 18 residues. CDR3 in amino acids: CASSLSDGGRWWTGELFF. The CDR3, as DNA: TGTGCCAGCAGCTTGAGCGACGGCGGGAGGTGGTGGACCGGGGAGCTGTTTTTT.

This clonotype was seen many times. The chain links TRBV21-1 to TRBJ2-7; the DNA was not used to check the table's D call, TRBD2. TRBV21-1 is assigned pseudogene status. The CDR3 runs 15 residues. CDR3 residues: CASSKTSGRAHEQYF. The CDR3 coding sequence is TGTGCCAGCAGCAAGACTAGCGGGAGGGCACACGAGCAGTACTTC.

The chain employs TRBV3-1 and TRBJ2-7; no clear D. This CDR3 has 14 amino acids. Trimming removed 1 base from V and 0 bases from J, with 7 bases in between. Germline CDR1 LGHDT, CDR2 YNNKEL (reference sequence). The CDR3 bases are TGTGCCAGCAGCCAAGCCAGCCCCTCCTACGAGCAGTACTTC. It translates to CASSQASPSYEQYF.

V gene TRBV6-2 or TRBV6-3 combines with J gene TRBJ2-7; D gene ambiguous. CDR1 and CDR2 from the germline V gene are MNHEY and SVGEGT. The V gene lost 8 bases and the J gene lost 2 bases, with 13 bases spanning the gap. The CDR3 is 13 amino acids. CDR3 nucleotides: TGTGCCAGCCGGATGGAGCAGGCCTACGAGCAGTACTTC. Translating gives CASRMEQAYEQYF.

The chain links TRBV12-3 or TRBV12-4 to TRBJ2-5, with D possibly being TRBD1 or TRBD2 (5 bases each). The V end was cut by 5 bases, the J end by 1 base, with 11 bases between. This CDR3 has 14 amino acids. The chain's CDR3 is CASSPGRPQETQYF. CDR3 bases: TGTGCCAGCAGTCCGGGACGGCCCCAAGAGACCCAGTACTTC.

This clonotype was counted at least ten times. This sequence joins TRBV29-1 and TRBJ2-1, with D tentatively TRBD1 or TRBD2 (6 bases each). CDR3 length: 14 residues. The germline V and J ends were trimmed by 7 bases and 0 bases, with 13 bases remaining between them. Looked up from germline, CDR1 is SQVTM and CDR2 is ANQGSEA. The CDR3 sequence is CSGGASYSYNEQFF. CDR3 nucleotides: TGCAGCGGGGGGGCCAGCTACTCCTACAATGAGCAGTTCTTC.

This clonotype has just a few counts. The chain has TRBV5-1 and TRBJ1-6; no firm D call. Per germline, CDR1 SGHRS and CDR2 YFSETQ. V was clipped by 0 bases and J by 10 bases, with 14 bases between them. The CDR3 contains 15 residues. The CDR3 loop reads CASSLELSGLSPLHF. CDR3 in DNA: TGCGCCAGCAGCTTGGAACTCTCGGGCCTATCACCCCTCCACTTT.

This clonotype came up a few times. The J gene is TRBJ2-2, the V gene TRBV6-5; no clear D gene. Germline loops: CDR1 MNHEY, CDR2 SVGAGI. There are 14 residues in the CDR3. V shed 1 base and J shed 3 bases, with 6 bases lying between them. The CDR3 region is CASSYFIDTGELFF. CDR3 DNA: TGTGCCAGCAGTTACTTTATTGACACCGGGGAGCTGTTTTTT.

This clonotype was counted only a few times. This chain connects TRBV11-3 to TRBJ1-1; D ambiguous. Germline V gene data show CDR1 as SGHNT and CDR2 as YENEEA. There are 15 residues in the CDR3. Trimming took 5 bases from V and 5 from J, leaving 18 bases between them. The CDR3 sequence: CASSPPGGVETEAFF. The CDR3 coding sequence is TGTGCCAGCAGCCCCCCCGGTGGGGTTGAGACTGAAGCTTTCTTT.

This clonotype has at least ten counts. The chain links TRBV14 to TRBJ2-7; tentatively, D is TRBD1 or TRBD2 (6 bases each). Germline V gene sequence: CDR1 SGHDN, CDR2 FVKESK. Between the trimmed V and J ends, which lost 0 bases and 4 bases, there was a span of 13 bases. The CDR3 runs to 15 residues. The CDR3 bases are TGTGCCAGCAGCCAAGAAAGGGGGGCAAAGTACGAGCAGTACTTC. Translated: CASSQERGAKYEQYF.

This clonotype was counted at least ten times. The chain carries TRBV9 and TRBJ2-2; either TRBD1 or TRBD2 may supply D (5 bases each). Germline CDR1 and CDR2: SGDLS and YYNGEE. V lost 4 bases and J lost 4, with 17 bases in between. This CDR3 spans 16 amino acids. For the CDR3, the DNA is TGTGCCAGCAGCTCCGGGACGGGCAAAACCACCGGGGAGCTGTTTTTT. It encodes CASSSGTGKTTGELFF. The complete variable domain, with remaining parts taken from reference TRBV9 and TRBJ2-2, reads DSGVTQTPKHLITATGQRVTLRCSPRSGDLSVYWYQQSLDQGLQFLIQYYNGEERAKGNILERFSAQQFPDLHSELNLSSLELGDSALYFCASSSGTGKTTGELFFGEGSRLTVL.

There are a few counts of this clonotype. An end of the junction differs from the germline gene, which may be a read error. The chain carries TRBV6-1 and TRBJ2-7; TRBD1 agrees at 9 bases. The V gene's germline CDR1 is MNHNS and CDR2 SASEGT. The CDR3 covers 14 residues. The CDR3 DNA reads TGTGCCAGCAGGGATACAGGGGGCTCCGACGAGCAGTACTTC. Translating gives CASRDTGGSDEQYF.

The CDR3 region has the DNA TGTGCCAGCAGCTTATATCGGGATGAGCAGTTCTTC. Translated, it gives CASSLYRDEQFF. The chain is built from TRBV7-8 and TRBJ2-1, with no clear D. The CDR3 has 12 residues. Germline V gene lookup returns CDR1 SGHVS and CDR2 FQNEAQ. Trimming removed 2 bases at V and 8 bases at J, with 7 bases between.

This chain links TRBV29-1 with TRBJ2-2; no clear D gene. Trimming shortened V by 4 bases and J by 0 bases, and 9 bases separated the two germline ends. The CDR3 runs 14 residues. Germline V lookup: CDR1 SQVTM, CDR2 ANQGSEA. CDR3: CSVGGHTNTGELFF. CDR3 nucleotides: TGCAGCGTTGGAGGCCACACGAACACCGGGGAGCTGTTTTTT.

This clonotype was found a few times. The chain is built from TRBV7-2 and TRBJ2-1; possibly TRBD2 for D (5 bases). Germline-derived CDR1 and CDR2 are SGHTA and FQGNSA. The CDR3 is 15 residues long. Trimming pared 3 bases from V and 0 bases from J, leaving 9 bases between. CDR3 region: CASSFSVVSYNEQFF. The CDR3 nucleotides are TGTGCCAGCAGCTTTAGCGTTGTCTCCTACAATGAGCAGTTCTTC.

With respect to this clonotype: This sequence may be a read error, since a much larger clone differs from it by one base. The chain uses TRBV20-1 and TRBJ2-2; TRBD1 agrees at 8 bases. Germline CDR1 is DFQATT and CDR2 is SNEGSKA (reference sequence). The CDR3 contains 17 residues. The chain's CDR3 is CCARDHGQGEITGELFF. The CDR3 coding sequence is TGCTGTGCTAGAGATCACGGACAGGGCGAAATCACCGGGGAGCTGTTTTTT.

This chain links TRBV3-1 with TRBJ2-3, with D possibly being TRBD1 (5 bases). This CDR3 has 15 amino acids. Germline V gene data show CDR1 as LGHDT and CDR2 as YNNKEL (reference sequence). Deletions cut 10 bases from V and 6 bases from J, with 23 bases between. As DNA, the CDR3 is TGTGCCACCACCCAAGATCTTTGGGGCGCGGATACGCAGTATTTT. Translation gives CATTQDLWGADTQYF.

This clonotype was detected only a few times. A read error may produce the germline difference seen at one junction end. V and J are TRBV7-7 and TRBJ2-7, with D possibly matching TRBD1 (6 bases). The CDR3 has 13 amino acids. Germline CDR1 is SSHAT and CDR2 is FNYEAQ (reference sequence). DNA for the CDR3: TGTGCTAGCAGCAGGGGACCCCTTTACGAGCAGTACTTC. Its protein is CASSRGPLYEQYF.

This clonotype was seen at least ten times. CDR3 sequence: CSAHRRDYKNIQYF. Written as DNA, the CDR3 is TGCAGTGCTCACAGACGGGACTACAAAAACATTCAGTACTTC. The J gene is TRBJ2-4, the V gene TRBV20-1, with TRBD2 matching over 7 bases. This CDR3 is 14 amino acids long. V gave up 5 bases and J gave up 3 bases; unmatched junction bases: 7. Germline assignment: CDR1 DFQATT and CDR2 SNEGSKA (reference sequence).